The text below deals with one T cell receptor (beta chain). The sample originates from a study of T cell changes during pregnancy in multiple sclerosis. Profiling relied on immunoSEQ multiplex PCR, and the TCRdb table lists in-frame clones only, not all of them. This sample has tens of thousands of clones, with roughly 90% found just once. This TCR was sampled from a female donor in good health, enrolled as a control in a pregnancy study. Source: peripheral blood, taken in the second trimester of pregnancy.

The CDR3 protein is CASSDSRTGNGYTF. CDR3 sequence (DNA): TGTGCCAGCAGTGACTCGCGGACAGGGAATGGCTACACCTTC. The rearrangement links TRBV6-4 to TRBJ1-2, with 8 bases aligning to TRBD1. This CDR3 region has 14 residues. Germline CDR1 MRHNA, CDR2 SNTAGT. The ends lost 0 bases at V and 6 bases at J; junction bases unmatched: 3.